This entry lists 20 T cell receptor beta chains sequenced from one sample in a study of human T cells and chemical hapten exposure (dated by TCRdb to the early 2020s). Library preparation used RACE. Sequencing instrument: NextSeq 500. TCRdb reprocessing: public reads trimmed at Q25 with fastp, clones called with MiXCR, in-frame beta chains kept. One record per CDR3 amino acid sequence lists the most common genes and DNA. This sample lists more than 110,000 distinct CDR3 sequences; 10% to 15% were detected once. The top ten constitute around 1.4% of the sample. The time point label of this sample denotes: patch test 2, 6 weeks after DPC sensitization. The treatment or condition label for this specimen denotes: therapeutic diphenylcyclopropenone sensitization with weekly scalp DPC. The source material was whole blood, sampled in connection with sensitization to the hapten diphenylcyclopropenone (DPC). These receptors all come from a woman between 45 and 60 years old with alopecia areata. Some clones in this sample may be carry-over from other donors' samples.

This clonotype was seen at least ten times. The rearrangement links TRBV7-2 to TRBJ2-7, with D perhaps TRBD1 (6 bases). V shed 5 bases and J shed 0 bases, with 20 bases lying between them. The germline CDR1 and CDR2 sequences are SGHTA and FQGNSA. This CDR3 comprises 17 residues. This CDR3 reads CASSPRVRGGYSYEQYF. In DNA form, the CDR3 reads TGTGCCAGCAGCCCCAGGGTCAGGGGCGGATACTCCTACGAGCAGTACTTC.

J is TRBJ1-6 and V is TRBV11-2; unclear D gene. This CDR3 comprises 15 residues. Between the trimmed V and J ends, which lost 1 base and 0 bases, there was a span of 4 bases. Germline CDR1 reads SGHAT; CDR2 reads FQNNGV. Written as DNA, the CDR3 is TGTGCCAGCAGCTTAGGACACTCCTATAATTCACCCCTCCACTTT. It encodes CASSLGHSYNSPLHF.

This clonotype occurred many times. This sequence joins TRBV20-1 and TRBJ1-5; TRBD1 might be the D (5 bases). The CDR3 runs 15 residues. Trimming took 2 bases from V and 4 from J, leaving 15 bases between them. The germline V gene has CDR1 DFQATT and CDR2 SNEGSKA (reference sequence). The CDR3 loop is CSARRAGTGNQPQHF. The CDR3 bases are TGCAGTGCTAGACGGGCCGGGACGGGAAATCAGCCCCAGCATTTT.

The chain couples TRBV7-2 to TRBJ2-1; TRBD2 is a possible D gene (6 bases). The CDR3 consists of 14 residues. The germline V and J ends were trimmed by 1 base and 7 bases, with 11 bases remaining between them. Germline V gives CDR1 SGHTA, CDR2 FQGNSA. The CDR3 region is CASSLGGDLNEQFF. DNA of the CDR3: TGTGCCAGCAGCTTAGGGGGGGACTTAAATGAGCAGTTCTTC.

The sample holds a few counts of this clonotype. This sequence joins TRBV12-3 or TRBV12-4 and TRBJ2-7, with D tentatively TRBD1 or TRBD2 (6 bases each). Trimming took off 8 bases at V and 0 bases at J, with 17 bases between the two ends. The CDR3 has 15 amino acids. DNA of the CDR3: TGTGCCAGCCTCGACGGGGGCGAGCTCTCCTACGAGCAGTACTTC. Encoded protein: CASLDGGELSYEQYF.

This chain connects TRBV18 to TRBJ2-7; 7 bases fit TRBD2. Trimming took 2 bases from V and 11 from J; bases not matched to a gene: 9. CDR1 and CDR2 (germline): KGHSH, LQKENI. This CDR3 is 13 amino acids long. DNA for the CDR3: TGTGCCAGCTCACCAGAGGCGGGAGACATGGAGTACTTC. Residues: CASSPEAGDMEYF.

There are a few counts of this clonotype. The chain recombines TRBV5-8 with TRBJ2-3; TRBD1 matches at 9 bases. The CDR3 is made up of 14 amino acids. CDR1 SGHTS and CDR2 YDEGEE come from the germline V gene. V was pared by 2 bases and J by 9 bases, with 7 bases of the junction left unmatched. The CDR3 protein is CASSFGQGLETQYF. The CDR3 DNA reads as TGTGCCAGCAGCTTCGGACAGGGGTTAGAGACGCAGTATTTT.

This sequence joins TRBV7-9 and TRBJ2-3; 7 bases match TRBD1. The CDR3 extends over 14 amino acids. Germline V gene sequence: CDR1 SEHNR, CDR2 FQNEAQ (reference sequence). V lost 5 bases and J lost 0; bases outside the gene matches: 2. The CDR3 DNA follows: TGTGCCAGCAGCGACAGGGATAGCACAGATACGCAGTATTTT. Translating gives CASSDRDSTDTQYF.

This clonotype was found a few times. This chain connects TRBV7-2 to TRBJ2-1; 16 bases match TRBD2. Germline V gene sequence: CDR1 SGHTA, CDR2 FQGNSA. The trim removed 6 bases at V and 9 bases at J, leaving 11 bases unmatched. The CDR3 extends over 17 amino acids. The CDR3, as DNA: TGTGCCAGCAGTTCACCTGGGACTAGCGGGAGGGCCACTGAGCAGTTCTTC. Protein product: CASSSPGTSGRATEQFF.

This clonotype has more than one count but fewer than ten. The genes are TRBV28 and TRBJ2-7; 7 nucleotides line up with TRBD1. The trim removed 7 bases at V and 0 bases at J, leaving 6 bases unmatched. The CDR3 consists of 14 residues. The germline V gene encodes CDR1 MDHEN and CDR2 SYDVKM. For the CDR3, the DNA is TGTGCCAGCACCTTAGGGGGCCGCTCCTACGAGCAGTACTTC. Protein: CASTLGGRSYEQYF.

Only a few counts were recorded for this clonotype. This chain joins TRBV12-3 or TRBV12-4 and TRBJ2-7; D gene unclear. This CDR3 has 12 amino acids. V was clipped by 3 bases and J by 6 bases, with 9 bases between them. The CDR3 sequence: CASSLWAGEQYF. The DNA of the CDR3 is TGTGCCAGCAGTTTGTGGGCAGGCGAGCAGTACTTC.

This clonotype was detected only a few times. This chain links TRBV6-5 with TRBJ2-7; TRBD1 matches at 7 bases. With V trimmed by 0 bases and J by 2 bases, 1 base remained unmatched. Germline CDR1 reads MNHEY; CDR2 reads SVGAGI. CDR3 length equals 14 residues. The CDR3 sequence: CASSYSGQTYEQYF. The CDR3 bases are TGTGCCAGCAGTTACTCGGGACAGACCTACGAGCAGTACTTC.

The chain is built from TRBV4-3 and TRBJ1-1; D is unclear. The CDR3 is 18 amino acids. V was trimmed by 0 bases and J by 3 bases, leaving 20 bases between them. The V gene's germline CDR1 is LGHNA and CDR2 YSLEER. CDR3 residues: CASSQDFKKGSAYTEAFF. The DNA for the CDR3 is TGCGCCAGCAGCCAAGATTTTAAAAAGGGTTCGGCGTACACTGAAGCTTTCTTT.

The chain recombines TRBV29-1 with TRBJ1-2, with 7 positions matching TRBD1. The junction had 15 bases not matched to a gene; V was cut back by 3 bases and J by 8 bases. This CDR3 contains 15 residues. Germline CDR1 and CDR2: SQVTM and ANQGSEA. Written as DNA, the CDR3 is TGCAGCGTTGATAGGACAGGAACGTACATCACGGGCTACACCTTC. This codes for CSVDRTGTYITGYTF.

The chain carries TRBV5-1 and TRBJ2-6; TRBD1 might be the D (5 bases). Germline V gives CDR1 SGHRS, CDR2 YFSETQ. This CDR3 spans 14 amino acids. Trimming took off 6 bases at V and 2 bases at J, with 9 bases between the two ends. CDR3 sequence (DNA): TGCGCCAGCAACCCGACAGCTGGGGCCAACGTCCTGACTTTC. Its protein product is CASNPTAGANVLTF.

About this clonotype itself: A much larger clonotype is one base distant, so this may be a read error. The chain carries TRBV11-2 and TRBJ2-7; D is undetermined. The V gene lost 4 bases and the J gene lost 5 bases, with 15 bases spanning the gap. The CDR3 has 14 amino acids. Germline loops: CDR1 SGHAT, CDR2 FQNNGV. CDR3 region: CASSSDRLVDEQYF. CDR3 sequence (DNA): TGTGCCAGCAGCTCAGATCGGTTGGTTGACGAGCAGTACTTC.

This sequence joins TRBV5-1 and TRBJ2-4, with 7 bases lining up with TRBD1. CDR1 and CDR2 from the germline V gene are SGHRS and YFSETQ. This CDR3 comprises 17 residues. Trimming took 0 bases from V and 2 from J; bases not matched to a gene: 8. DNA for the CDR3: TGCGCCAGCAGCTTGGTACAGGGGCCCTCGTCCAAAAACATTCAGTACTTC. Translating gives CASSLVQGPSSKNIQYF. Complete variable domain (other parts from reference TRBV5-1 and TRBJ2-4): KAGVTQTPRYLIKTRGQQVTLSCSPISGHRSVSWYQQTPGQGLQFLFEYFSETQRNKGNFPGRFSGRQFSNSRSEMNVSTLELGDSALYLCASSLVQGPSSKNIQYFGAGTRLSVL.

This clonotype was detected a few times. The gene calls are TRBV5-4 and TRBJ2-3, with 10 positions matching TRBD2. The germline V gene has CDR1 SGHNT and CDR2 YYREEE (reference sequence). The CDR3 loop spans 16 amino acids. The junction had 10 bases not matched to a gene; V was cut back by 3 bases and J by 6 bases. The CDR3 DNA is TGTGCCAGCAGCTCGGGGGGTCCTAGCGGGAGCGATACGCAGTATTTT. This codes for CASSSGGPSGSDTQYF.

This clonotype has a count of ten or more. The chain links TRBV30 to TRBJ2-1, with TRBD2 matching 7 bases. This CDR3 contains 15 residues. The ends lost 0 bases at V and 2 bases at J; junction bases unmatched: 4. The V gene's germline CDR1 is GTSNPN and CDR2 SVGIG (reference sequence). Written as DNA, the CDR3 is TGTGCCTGGAGTGTAGGGCTAGCGGCCTACAATGAGCAGTTCTTC. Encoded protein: CAWSVGLAAYNEQFF.

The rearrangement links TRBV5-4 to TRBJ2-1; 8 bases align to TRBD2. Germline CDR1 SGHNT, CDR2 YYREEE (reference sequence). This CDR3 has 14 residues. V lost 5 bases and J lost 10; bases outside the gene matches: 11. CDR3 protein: CASSRGGLQWEQFF. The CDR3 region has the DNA TGTGCCAGCAGTCGGGGGGGCCTACAATGGGAGCAGTTCTTC.